Listed here are 28 T cell receptor beta chains from one sample, sequenced in a study of OX40 agonist ivuxolimab in advanced cancers. Libraries were prepared by immunoSEQ multiplex PCR; TCRdb keeps only in-frame clonotypes and omits some of them. The sample yields over 60,000 clones, about 86% seen once. The sample in question was CD4+ or CD8+ T cells sorted from blood, obtained in a trial of the OX40 agonist ivuxolimab. The receptors shown here come from an adult with an advanced solid tumor such as melanoma, head and neck, liver or kidney cancer.

This clone was counted only a few times. V is TRBV30 and J is TRBJ1-5; D gene uncertain. The CDR3 totals 13 residues. Germline values: CDR1 GTSNPN, CDR2 SVGIG (reference sequence). With 1 base removed from V and 7 bases from J, the gap between germline ends came to 11 bases. The CDR3 here is CAWSGRVPQPQHF. For the CDR3, the DNA is TGTGCCTGGAGTGGGAGGGTGCCACAGCCCCAGCATTTT.

For the CDR3, the DNA is TGTGCCAGCAGCTTAGGACAGATTAATTCACCCCTCCACTTT. Its translation: CASSLGQINSPLHF. The rearrangement uses TRBV5-8 and TRBJ1-6, with D possibly TRBD1 on 6 matching bases. V was clipped by 2 bases and J by 6 bases, with 9 bases between them. The CDR3 spans 14 residues. Germline loops: CDR1 SGHTS, CDR2 YDEGEE.

J is TRBJ2-7 and V is TRBV7-9, with TRBD1 matching over 9 bases. CDR1 is SEHNR, CDR2 FQNEAQ, per germline (reference sequence). V was pared by 8 bases and J by 0 bases, with 2 bases of the junction left unmatched. The CDR3 is 13 residues long. CDR3 in DNA: TGTGCCAGCGGACAGGGGAGCTCCTACGAGCAGTACTTC. Its protein is CASGQGSSYEQYF.

About this clone itself: Other DNA sequences from this sample encode an identical CDR3 as well. This rearrangement joins TRBV5-1 to TRBJ2-1; possible D gene TRBD2, 6 bases. CDR3 size: 15 residues. V was clipped by 0 bases and J by 5 bases, with 12 bases between them. Germline V gives CDR1 SGHRS, CDR2 YFSETQ. CDR3 loop: CASSLGTTRNNEQFF. The CDR3 DNA follows: TGCGCCAGCAGCTTGGGGACTACACGTAACAATGAGCAGTTCTTC.

CDR3 DNA sequence: TGTGCCAGCAGTTTTTCGCAGGTCTTATGGCCCCAGCATTTT. It specifies CASSFSQVLWPQHF. The chain couples TRBV28 to TRBJ1-5; D is ambiguous. There are 14 residues in the CDR3. The V end lost 3 bases, the J end lost 9 bases, and 15 bases lay between the germline ends. The germline CDR1 and CDR2 sequences are MDHEN and SYDVKM.

The chain is built from TRBV4-2 and TRBJ2-1, with D perhaps TRBD2 (6 bases). The V and J ends lost 4 bases and 0 bases respectively, with 31 bases between them. Germline loops: CDR1 LGHNA, CDR2 YNFKEQ. The CDR3 is 22 residues long. In DNA form, the CDR3 reads TGTGCCAGCAGCCCCAGACTAGGCGCCCTCCCCCCGGCCCGGGCCTCCTACAATGAGCAGTTCTTC. It yields the protein CASSPRLGALPPARASYNEQFF.

This clone has only one observation. The genes are TRBV7-9 and TRBJ2-7, with D hard to call. CDR1 is SEHNR and CDR2 is FQNEAQ in the germline V gene (reference sequence). The CDR3 is made up of 14 amino acids. Trimming left V 9 bases short and J 0 bases short, with 15 bases between. CDR3 nucleotide sequence: TGTGCCAGTCAACCTCTTGGTATCTCCTACGAGCAGTACTTC. As protein: CASQPLGISYEQYF.

This clone was recorded once. V is TRBV7-9 and J is TRBJ2-5; 10 bases align to TRBD1. The CDR3 covers 16 residues. Germline V lookup: CDR1 SEHNR, CDR2 FQNEAQ (reference sequence). Trimming cost V 5 bases and J 1 base; bases outside gene matches: 7. This CDR3 reads CASSPRGTGVQETQYF. In DNA form, the CDR3 reads TGTGCCAGCAGCCCACGGGGGACAGGGGTCCAAGAGACCCAGTACTTC.

This rearrangement joins TRBV28 to TRBJ2-7, with D perhaps matching TRBD1 or TRBD2 (5 bases each). V lost 2 bases and J lost 4, with 21 bases in between. Germline loops: CDR1 MDHEN, CDR2 SYDVKM. This CDR3 is 17 amino acids long. As DNA, the CDR3 is TGTGCCAGCAGTTTAGAGGGGATGAACGGGAACTTATACGAGCAGTACTTC. It encodes CASSLEGMNGNLYEQYF.

The chain combines TRBV9 with TRBJ2-5, with D maybe TRBD2 (7 bases). Germline V CDR1 and CDR2: SGDLS, YYNGEE. V lost 0 bases and J 4 bases, leaving 13 bases between the germline ends. The CDR3 is 15 amino acids. The CDR3 reads CASSVGAGAGETQYF. The CDR3 coding sequence is TGTGCCAGCAGCGTAGGTGCGGGGGCGGGAGAGACCCAGTACTTC.

The CDR3 loop reads CASSFPYTF. The CDR3 DNA sequence: TGTGCCAGCAGTTTCCCCTACACCTTC. This chain joins TRBV6-5 and TRBJ1-2; no clear D. Trimming cost V 4 bases and J 10 bases, with 4 bases left between them. Per the germline V gene, CDR1 is MNHEY and CDR2 is SVGAGI. The CDR3 totals 9 residues.

V is TRBV6-5 and J is TRBJ1-5, with 8 bases matching TRBD1. This CDR3 is 14 amino acids long. Trimming at V came to 6 bases and at J to 3 bases, leaving 4 bases not matched to a gene. Per germline, CDR1 MNHEY and CDR2 SVGAGI. CDR3 coding DNA: TGTGCCAGCAGCCAGACAGGGGACAATCAGCCCCAGCATTTT. Protein sequence: CASSQTGDNQPQHF.

The chain recombines TRBV4-2 with TRBJ2-1; 8 bases are a match to TRBD2. V was pared by 0 bases and J by 2 bases, with 6 bases of the junction left unmatched. Germline assignment: CDR1 LGHNA and CDR2 YNFKEQ. The CDR3 length is 17 residues. The CDR3, as DNA: TGTGCCAGCAGCCAAGATACGGCGGGGGGAACCTACAATGAGCAGTTCTTC. Translating gives CASSQDTAGGTYNEQFF.

CDR3 sequence (DNA): TGTGCCACCAGCAGAGATCTGGGGGGCAGGGATGGCTACACCTTC. Amino acids: CATSRDLGGRDGYTF. The J gene is TRBJ1-2, the V gene TRBV15; maybe TRBD1 (6 bases). This CDR3 comprises 15 residues. The ends were cut back, 0 bases at V and 6 bases at J, with 14 bases in the middle. Germline-derived CDR1 and CDR2 are LNHNV and YYDKDF (reference sequence).

The J gene is TRBJ2-2, the V gene TRBV6-1, with D perhaps TRBD1 (6 bases). The CDR3 is 15 amino acids. Trimming stripped 0 bases from V and 6 bases from J, with 11 bases between. CDR1 is MNHNS and CDR2 is SASEGT in the germline V gene. DNA for the CDR3: TGTGCCAGCAGTGAAGCAGGCAGGGGCCCCGGGGAGCTGTTTTTT. It yields the protein CASSEAGRGPGELFF.

There are a few counts of this clone. The chain joins TRBV5-1 to TRBJ1-2; 7 bases map to TRBD1. V lost 4 bases and J lost 5; bases outside the gene matches: 14. Per the germline V gene, CDR1 is SGHRS and CDR2 is YFSETQ. This CDR3 has 16 amino acids. Here the CDR3 reads CASSPGTASRNYGYTF. CDR3 in DNA: TGCGCCAGCAGCCCCGGGACAGCCTCTCGGAATTATGGCTACACCTTC.

The chain joins TRBV7-2 to TRBJ2-3; perhaps TRBD1 as D (6 bases). Trimming shortened V by 3 bases and J by 4 bases, and 11 bases separated the two germline ends. The CDR3 length is 14 residues. The V gene's germline CDR1 is SGHTA and CDR2 FQGNSA. DNA for the CDR3: TGTGCCAGCAGCTTTAGTGGGGGCCCAGATACGCAGTATTTT. It specifies CASSFSGGPDTQYF. Together with reference TRBV7-2 and TRBJ2-3, the CDR3 gives the full variable domain: GAGVSQSPSNKVTEKGKDVELRCDPISGHTALYWYRQSLGQGLEFLIYFQGNSAPDKSGLPSDRFSAERTGGSVSTLTIQRTQQEDSAVYLCASSFSGGPDTQYFGPGTRLTVL.

This clone was recorded a few times. The rearrangement joins TRBV11-2 to TRBJ2-2; D not certain. Germline loops: CDR1 SGHAT, CDR2 FQNNGV. This CDR3 is 16 amino acids long. V dropped 1 base and J dropped 3 bases, with 12 bases sitting between them. The CDR3 coding sequence is TGTGCCAGCAGCTTAGTAGGGTTTCGTGACACCGGGGAGCTGTTTTTT. As protein: CASSLVGFRDTGELFF.

This clone was recorded once. The chain has TRBV30 and TRBJ2-5, with TRBD1 matching over 7 bases. The CDR3 has 17 amino acids. Trimming took 3 bases from V and 2 from J; bases not matched to a gene: 15. The V gene's germline CDR1 is GTSNPN and CDR2 SVGIG (reference sequence). The CDR3 DNA is TGTGCCTGGAGAGGTCGTGGAGACAGGGCCTCTCAAGAGACCCAGTACTTC. This sequence encodes CAWRGRGDRASQETQYF.

The chain uses TRBV18 and TRBJ2-1, with D possibly being TRBD2 (6 bases). This CDR3 has 18 residues. The ends were cut back, 3 bases at V and 5 bases at J, with 23 bases in the middle. CDR1 KGHSH and CDR2 LQKENI come from the germline V gene. The CDR3 DNA sequence: TGTGCCAGCTCACCCGCGGGGATCTCCACCTCATTAAACAATGAGCAGTTCTTC. It translates to CASSPAGISTSLNNEQFF.

The V call is TRBV7-2, the J call TRBJ2-7, with TRBD1 identical over 7 bases. The germline CDR1 and CDR2 sequences are SGHTA and FQGNSA. The CDR3 is 16 residues long. V shed 0 bases and J 0 bases; nucleotides not matched to a gene: 5. The CDR3 loop is CASSLADRVYSYEQYF. The CDR3 nucleotides read TGTGCCAGCAGCTTAGCTGACAGGGTATACTCCTACGAGCAGTACTTC.

This sequence joins TRBV1 and TRBJ2-7; no check of the table's D call, TRBD1, against the DNA was made. TRBV1 is classified as a pseudogene. This CDR3 spans 16 amino acids. In DNA, the CDR3 is TGCACCAGCAGCCTTCGCCAGGGGTCTCCCCCCCTCGAGCAGTACTTC. This encodes CTSSLRQGSPPLEQYF.

The chain has TRBV9 and TRBJ2-3; D gene ambiguous. This CDR3 comprises 15 residues. Trimming removed 0 bases at V and 0 bases at J, with 8 bases between. Per the germline V gene, CDR1 is SGDLS and CDR2 is YYNGEE. CDR3 DNA: TGTGCCAGCAGCGTAGATGACTTGAGCACAGATACGCAGTATTTT. Translated, it gives CASSVDDLSTDTQYF.

The chain joins TRBV5-4 to TRBJ2-5; the D is unclear. Trimming took off 0 bases at V and 2 bases at J, with 2 bases between the two ends. The CDR3 is 12 amino acids. Germline V gene sequence: CDR1 SGHNT, CDR2 YYREEE (reference sequence). The CDR3 DNA reads TGTGCCAGCAGCTTGGCTCAAGAGACCCAGTACTTC. Translation gives CASSLAQETQYF. Filled out from reference TRBV5-4 and TRBJ2-5, the complete variable domain reads ETGVTQSPTHLIKTRGQQVTLRCSSQSGHNTVSWYQQALGQGPQFIFQYYREEENGRGNFPPRFSGLQFPNYSSELNVNALELDDSALYLCASSLAQETQYFGPGTRLLVL.

The CDR3 sequence is CASSLILSGSNPEQFF. In nucleotides, the CDR3 is TGTGCCAGCAGCTTGATCCTTAGCGGGAGCAACCCTGAGCAGTTCTTC. V is TRBV7-6 and J is TRBJ2-1, with 9 positions matching TRBD2. The CDR3 consists of 16 residues. CDR1 and CDR2 (germline): SGHVS, FNYEAQ. The ends lost 3 bases at V and 9 bases at J; junction bases unmatched: 12.

The chain combines TRBV19 with TRBJ1-1, with D maybe TRBD1 (6 bases). CDR1 is LNHDA and CDR2 is SQIVND in the germline V gene (reference sequence). The CDR3 consists of 13 residues. Trimming removed 6 bases at V and 1 base at J, with 9 bases between. The DNA for the CDR3 is TGTGCCAGTAGCCCACAGGGGAACACTGAAGCTTTCTTT. This sequence encodes CASSPQGNTEAFF.

The J gene is TRBJ2-3, the V gene TRBV13, with 13 bases matching TRBD2. Germline CDR1 and CDR2: PRHDT and FYEKMQ (reference sequence). V was clipped by 1 base and J by 4 bases; unmatched bases: 8. The length of the CDR3 is 18 residues. Here the CDR3 reads CASSLVGLLAGGPDTQYF. In DNA, the CDR3 is TGTGCCAGCAGCTTAGTCGGCTTACTAGCGGGGGGGCCAGATACGCAGTATTTT. Drawing the rest from reference TRBV13 and TRBJ2-3, the complete variable domain is AAGVIQSPRHLIKEKRETATLKCYPIPRHDTVYWYQQGPGQDPQFLISFYEKMQSDKGSIPDRFSAQQFSDYHSELNMSSLELGDSALYFCASSLVGLLAGGPDTQYFGPGTRLTVL.

The rearrangement links TRBV9 to TRBJ2-7; D perhaps matches TRBD1 (5 bases). V lost 2 bases to trimming and J lost 5 bases, with 17 bases between them. The CDR3 has 15 amino acids. Germline CDR1 and CDR2: SGDLS and YYNGEE. The CDR3 sequence: CASSVFPGPSNEQYF. As DNA, the CDR3 is TGTGCCAGCAGCGTGTTTCCAGGGCCCTCTAACGAGCAGTACTTC.